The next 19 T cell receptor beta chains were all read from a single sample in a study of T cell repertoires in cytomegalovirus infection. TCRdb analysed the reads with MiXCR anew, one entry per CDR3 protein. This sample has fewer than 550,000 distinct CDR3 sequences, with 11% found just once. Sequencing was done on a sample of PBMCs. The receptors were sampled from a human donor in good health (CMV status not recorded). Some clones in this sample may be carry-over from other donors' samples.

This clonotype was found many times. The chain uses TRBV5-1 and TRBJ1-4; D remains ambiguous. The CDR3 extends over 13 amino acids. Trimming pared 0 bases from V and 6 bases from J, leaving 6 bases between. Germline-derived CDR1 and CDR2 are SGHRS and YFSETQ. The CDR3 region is CASSLGADEKLFF. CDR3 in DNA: TGCGCCAGCAGCTTGGGGGCCGATGAAAAACTGTTTTTT.

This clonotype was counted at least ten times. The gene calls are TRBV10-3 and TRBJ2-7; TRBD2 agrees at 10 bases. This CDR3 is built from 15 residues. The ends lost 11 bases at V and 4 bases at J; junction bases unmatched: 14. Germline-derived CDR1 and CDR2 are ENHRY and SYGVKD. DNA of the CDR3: TGTGCCTCCACCACCCCGGGACTAGCGAGGTACGAGCAGTACTTC. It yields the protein CASTTPGLARYEQYF.

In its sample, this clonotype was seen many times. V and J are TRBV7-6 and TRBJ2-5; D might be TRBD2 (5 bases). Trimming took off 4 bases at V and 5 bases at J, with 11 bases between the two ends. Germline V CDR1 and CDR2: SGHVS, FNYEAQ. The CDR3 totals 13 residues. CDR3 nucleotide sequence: TGTGCCAGCAGCTCTAGCTTTGGGGAGACCCAGTACTTC. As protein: CASSSSFGETQYF.

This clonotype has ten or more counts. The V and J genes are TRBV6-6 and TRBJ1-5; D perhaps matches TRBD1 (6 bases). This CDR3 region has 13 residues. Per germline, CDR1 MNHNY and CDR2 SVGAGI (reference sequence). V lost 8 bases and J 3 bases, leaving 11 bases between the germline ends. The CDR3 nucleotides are TGTGCCAGCGATAGGGACACCAATCAGCCCCAGCATTTT. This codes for CASDRDTNQPQHF.

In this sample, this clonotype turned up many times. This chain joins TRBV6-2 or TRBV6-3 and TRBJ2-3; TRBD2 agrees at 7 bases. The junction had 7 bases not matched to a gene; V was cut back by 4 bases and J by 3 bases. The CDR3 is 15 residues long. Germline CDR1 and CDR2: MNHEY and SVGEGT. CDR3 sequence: CASSFTGRTTDTQYF. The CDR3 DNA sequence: TGTGCCAGCAGTTTTACCGGGAGGACGACAGATACGCAGTATTTT.

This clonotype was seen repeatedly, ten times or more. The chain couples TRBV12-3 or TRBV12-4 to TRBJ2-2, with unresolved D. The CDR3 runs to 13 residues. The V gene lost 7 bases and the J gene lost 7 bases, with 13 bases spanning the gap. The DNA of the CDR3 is TGTGCCAGCACCGTATTAGTTGGCGGGGAGCTGTTTTTT. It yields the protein CASTVLVGGELFF.

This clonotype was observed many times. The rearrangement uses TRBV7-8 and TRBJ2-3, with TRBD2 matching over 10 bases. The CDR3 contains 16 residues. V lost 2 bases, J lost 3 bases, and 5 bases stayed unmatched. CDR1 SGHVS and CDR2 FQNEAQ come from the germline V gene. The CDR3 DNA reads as TGTGCCAGCAGCTTATTTTTAGCGGGAGGTACAGATACGCAGTATTTT. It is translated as CASSLFLAGGTDTQYF.

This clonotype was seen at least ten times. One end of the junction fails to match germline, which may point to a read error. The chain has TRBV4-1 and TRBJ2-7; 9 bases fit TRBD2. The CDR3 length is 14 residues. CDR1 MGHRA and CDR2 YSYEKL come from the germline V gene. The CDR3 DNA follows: TGCGCCAGCAGCCAAGATCCAGGCGGGAGGGCCAGGGACTTC. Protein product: CASSQDPGGRARDF.

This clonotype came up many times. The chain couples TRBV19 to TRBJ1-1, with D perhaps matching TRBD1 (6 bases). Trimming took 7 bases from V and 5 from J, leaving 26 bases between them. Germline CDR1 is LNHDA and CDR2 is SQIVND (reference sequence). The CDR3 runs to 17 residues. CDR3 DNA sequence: TGTGCCAGTACGGTCTTAGGTGTCGGGACAAAGATAACTGAAGCTTTCTTT. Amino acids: CASTVLGVGTKITEAFF.

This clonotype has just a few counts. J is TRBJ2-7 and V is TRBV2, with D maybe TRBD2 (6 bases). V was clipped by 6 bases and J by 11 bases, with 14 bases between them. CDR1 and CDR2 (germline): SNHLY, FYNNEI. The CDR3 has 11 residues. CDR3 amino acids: CASSTRTGEYF. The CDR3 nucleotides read TGTGCCAGCAGCACCCGGACGGGGGAGTACTTC. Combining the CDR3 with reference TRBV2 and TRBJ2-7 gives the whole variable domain EPEVTQTPSHQVTQMGQEVILRCVPISNHLYFYWYRQILGQKVEFLVSFYNNEISEKSEIFDDQFSVERPDGSNFTLKIRSTKLEDSAMYFCASSTRTGEYFGPGTRLTVT.

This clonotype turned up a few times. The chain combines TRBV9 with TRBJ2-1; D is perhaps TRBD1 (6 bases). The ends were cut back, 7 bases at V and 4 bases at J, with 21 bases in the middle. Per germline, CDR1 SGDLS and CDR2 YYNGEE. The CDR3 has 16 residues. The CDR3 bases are TGTGCCAGCGCCCGTAGCCATTGGACAGCATACAATGAGCAGTTCTTC. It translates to CASARSHWTAYNEQFF.

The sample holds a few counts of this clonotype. CDR3 nucleotide sequence: TGCAGTGCTAGAGAGAAGGGTGGCTATGGCTACACCTTC. Residues: CSAREKGGYGYTF. The rearrangement uses TRBV20-1 and TRBJ1-2, with D hard to call. The CDR3 consists of 13 residues. V was trimmed by 0 bases and J by 4 bases, leaving 9 bases between them. Per germline, CDR1 DFQATT and CDR2 SNEGSKA (reference sequence).

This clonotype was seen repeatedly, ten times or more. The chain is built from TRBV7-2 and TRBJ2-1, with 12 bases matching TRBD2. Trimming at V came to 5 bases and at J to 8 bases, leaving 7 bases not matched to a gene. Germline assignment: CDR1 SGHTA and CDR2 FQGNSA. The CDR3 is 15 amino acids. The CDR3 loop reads CASSLETSGSYEQFF. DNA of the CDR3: TGTGCCAGCAGCCTCGAGACTAGCGGGAGCTATGAGCAGTTCTTC. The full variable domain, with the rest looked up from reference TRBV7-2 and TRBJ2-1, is GAGVSQSPSNKVTEKGKDVELRCDPISGHTALYWYRQSLGQGLEFLIYFQGNSAPDKSGLPSDRFSAERTGGSVSTLTIQRTQQEDSAVYLCASSLETSGSYEQFFGPGTRLTVL.

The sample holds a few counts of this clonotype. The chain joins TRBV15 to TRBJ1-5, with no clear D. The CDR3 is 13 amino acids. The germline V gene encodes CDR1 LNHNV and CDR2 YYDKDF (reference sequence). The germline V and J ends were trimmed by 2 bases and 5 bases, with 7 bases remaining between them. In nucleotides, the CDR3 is TGTGCCACCAGCAGATCGGTGGATCAGCCCCAGCATTTT. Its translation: CATSRSVDQPQHF.

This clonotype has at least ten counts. Here the CDR3 reads CASSSVGGSSYNEQFF. The CDR3 DNA reads as TGTGCCAGCAGCTCTGTGGGCGGGAGTTCATACAATGAGCAGTTCTTC. The chain joins TRBV7-3 to TRBJ2-1, with 7 positions matching TRBD2. Trimming at V came to 4 bases and at J to 4 bases, leaving 10 bases not matched to a gene. CDR3 size: 16 residues. Germline V lookup: CDR1 SGHTA, CDR2 FQGTGA.

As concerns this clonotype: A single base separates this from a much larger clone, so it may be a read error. In nucleotides, the CDR3 is TGTGCCAGCAGTGATCGTCCAGGGGGTGACAATCAGCCCCAGCATTTT. Residues: CASSDRPGGDNQPQHF. The chain recombines TRBV6-6 with TRBJ1-5; 7 nucleotides agree with TRBD1. This CDR3 has 16 amino acids. V dropped 5 bases and J dropped 3; count of bases not matched to a gene: 10. CDR1 MNHNY and CDR2 SVGAGI come from the germline V gene (reference sequence).

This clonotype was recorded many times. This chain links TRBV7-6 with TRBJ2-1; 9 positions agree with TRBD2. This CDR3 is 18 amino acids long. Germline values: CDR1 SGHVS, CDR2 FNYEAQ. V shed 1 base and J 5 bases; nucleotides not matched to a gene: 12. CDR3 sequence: CASSLVVGASGTHNEQFF. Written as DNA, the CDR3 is TGTGCCAGCAGCTTAGTAGTGGGCGCTAGCGGGACGCACAATGAGCAGTTCTTC.

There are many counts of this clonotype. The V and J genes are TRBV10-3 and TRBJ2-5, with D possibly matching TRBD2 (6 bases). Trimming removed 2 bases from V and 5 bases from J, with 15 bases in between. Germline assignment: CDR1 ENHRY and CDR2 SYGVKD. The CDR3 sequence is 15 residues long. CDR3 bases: TGTGCCATCAGTGAGAGTAGCGGCAAGCAGGAGACCCAGTACTTC. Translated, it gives CAISESSGKQETQYF.

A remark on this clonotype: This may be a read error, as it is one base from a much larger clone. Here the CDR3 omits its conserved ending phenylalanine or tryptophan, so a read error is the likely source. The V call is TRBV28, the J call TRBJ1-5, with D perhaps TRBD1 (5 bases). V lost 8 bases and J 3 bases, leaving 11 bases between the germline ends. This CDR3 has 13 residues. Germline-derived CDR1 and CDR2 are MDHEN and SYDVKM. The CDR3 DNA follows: TGTGCCAGCCATGACAGTACCAATCAGCCCCAGCATTAT. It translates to CASHDSTNQPQHY.